This T cell receptor beta chain is from a study of cytotoxic CD8 clonotypes in ibrutinib-treated CLL. Study-wide results and caveats: The times at which samples were taken varied between sustained-remission and progressing patients. While tracking circulating CD8+ T-cell counts, baseline clonality exceeded that of age-matched healthy donors.

This clone was counted a few times. As yet, its antigen is unknown. V lost 4 bases and J 3 bases, leaving 11 bases between the germline ends. CDR1 and CDR2 from the germline V gene are SGHAT and FQNNGV. The CDR3 contains 14 residues. The repertoire was sequenced with immunoSEQ multiplex PCR; TCRdb's copy has only in-frame clones and lacks some. The sample includes 35,000 to 40,000 clones, roughly two thirds of them seen just once. The sequencing here drew on PBMCs, taken at disease progression, from a patient treated with ibrutinib. This chain links TRBV11-2 with TRBJ2-3, with TRBD2 as a possible D gene (6 bases). This sequence originates from a human donor with chronic lymphocytic leukemia. CDR3 DNA: TGTGCCAGCAGCTCCCGCCGGGGGACAGATACGCAGTATTTT. This codes for CASSSRRGTDTQYF.